These T cell receptor beta chains were read from a single sample in a study of persistence of HIV-infected CD4 T cells. Antigen specificity for these receptors is unknown. Sequencing was performed with immunoSEQ multiplex PCR; in TCRdb, only in-frame clones are kept and a portion is missing. The sample holds about 25,000 clones; about 74% are singletons and the top ten take approximately 1.8%. Sequences were derived from CD4+ T cells sorted from PBMCs after roughly 18-hour stimulation, sampled from a patient who received antiretroviral therapy. These receptors originate from an adult man with HIV who was CMV-seropositive. CDR3s include the opening cysteine and the closing phenylalanine or tryptophan. D genes are given only for firm matches. Clone size is given for some rows only: seen once, a few or many times, or a class if the clone is expanded.

DNA: TGTGCCAGCAGCTCGGGACTAGCGGGGGGAGATACGCAGTATTTT
CDR3: CASSSGLAGGDTQYF
size: once
D: TRBD2
V: TRBV11-3
J: TRBJ2-3

DNA: TGTGCCAGCAGCTTAAAGGTGGGAGGGGGCACAGATACGCAGTATTTT
CDR3: CASSLKVGGGTDTQYF
size: .
D: TRBD2
V: TRBV7-3
J: TRBJ2-3

DNA: TGTGCCAGCAGTTTAAGGGGGGCGCTATGGTCTGAAGCTTTCTTT
CDR3: CASSLRGALWSEAFF
size: .
D: .
V: TRBV28
J: TRBJ1-1

DNA: TGTGCCAGCAGTCCCCCCTACCCTCGGGAGCAGTTCTTC
CDR3: CASSPPYPREQFF
size: .
D: .
V: TRBV28
J: TRBJ2-1

DNA: TGTGCCAGCAGTTACTCCTCAATGAACACTGAAGCTTTCTTT
CDR3: CASSYSSMNTEAFF
size: .
D: .
V: TRBV6-6
J: TRBJ1-1

DNA: TGCGCCAGCAGACCTAGCGCTGCCCGGGACTCCTACAATGAGCAGTTCTTC
CDR3: CASRPSAARDSYNEQFF
size: .
D: .
V: TRBV5-1
J: TRBJ2-1

DNA: TGTGCCAGCAGTTATGGGACTAGCGGGGCCTCCACTTCCTACGAGCAGTACTTC
CDR3: CASSYGTSGASTSYEQYF
size: .
D: TRBD2
V: TRBV27
J: TRBJ2-7

DNA: TGTGCCAGCAGCACGAGGACAGGGCGGTACACCTTC
CDR3: CASSTRTGRYTF
size: .
D: TRBD1
V: TRBV5-4
J: TRBJ1-2

DNA: TGTGCCAGCAGCCAAGGTAGGACTGCCACCGAGCAGTACTTC
CDR3: CASSQGRTATEQYF
size: .
D: .
V: TRBV3-1/TRBV3-2
J: TRBJ2-7

DNA: TGTGCCAGCAGCGTAATATTGGGACAGACGACTGAAGCTTTCTTT
CDR3: CASSVILGQTTEAFF
size: .
D: TRBD1
V: TRBV9
J: TRBJ1-1

DNA: TGTGCCAGCAGCGAAGACAGGGGAGAGACCCAGTACTTC
CDR3: CASSEDRGETQYF
size: .
D: TRBD1
V: TRBV7-2
J: TRBJ2-5

DNA: TGTGCCAGCAGTGAGGTCAGGGTGGCCACTGAAGCTTTCTTT
CDR3: CASSEVRVATEAFF
size: .
D: .
V: TRBV6-1
J: TRBJ1-1

DNA: TGTGCCAGCAGCCAAGTTCGGCGGGGGGGCCATAATGAGCAGTTCTTC
CDR3: CASSQVRRGGHNEQFF
size: few
D: TRBD2
V: TRBV3-1/TRBV3-2
J: TRBJ2-1

DNA: TGTGCCAGCAGCATCCGGACAGGGGACACAGATACGCAGTATTTT
CDR3: CASSIRTGDTDTQYF
size: few
D: TRBD1
V: TRBV9
J: TRBJ2-3

DNA: TGTGCCAGCAGCCAAGCGGGGGCCCCTTGGGGGGAATATGGCTACACCTTC
CDR3: CASSQAGAPWGEYGYTF
size: .
D: .
V: TRBV3-1/TRBV3-2
J: TRBJ1-2

DNA: TGTGCCATCATGCGCGGGACAGGCTTGAATGAGCAGTTCTTC
CDR3: CAIMRGTGLNEQFF
size: .
D: TRBD1
V: TRBV10-3
J: TRBJ2-1

DNA: TGTGCCATCAGTGGCGCACAGGGGTATGGCTACGAGCAGTACTTC
CDR3: CAISGAQGYGYEQYF
size: few
D: TRBD1
V: TRBV10-3
J: TRBJ2-7

DNA: TGTGCCAGCAGCGTAAGAGTAGGGGGGTCCTATGGCTACACCTTC
CDR3: CASSVRVGGSYGYTF
size: .
D: .
V: TRBV9
J: TRBJ1-2

DNA: TGTGCCAGTAGTAGGCGACCCGGGACAGGGCTCTACGAGCAGTACTTC
CDR3: CASSRRPGTGLYEQYF
size: .
D: TRBD1
V: TRBV19
J: TRBJ2-7

DNA: TGTGCCAGCAGCTTAGTTAGGGCAGGGTCCTACGAGCAGTACTTC
CDR3: CASSLVRAGSYEQYF
size: .
D: .
V: TRBV11-2
J: TRBJ2-7

DNA: TGTGCCAGCCTTCCATGGGACAGAAGTGGCTACACCTTC
CDR3: CASLPWDRSGYTF
size: once
D: TRBD1
V: TRBV19
J: TRBJ1-2

DNA: TGTGCCAGCAGCTTATTATCTAGCACAGATACGCAGTATTTT
CDR3: CASSLLSSTDTQYF
size: .
D: .
V: TRBV7-8
J: TRBJ2-3

DNA: TGTGCCAGCAGCCTCGGGGGCTCCTACAATGAGCAGTTCTTC
CDR3: CASSLGGSYNEQFF
size: .
D: .
V: TRBV6-2/TRBV6-3
J: TRBJ2-1

DNA: TGTGCCAGCAGCCTATCTTTTAGCTCTGGAAACACCATATATTTT
CDR3: CASSLSFSSGNTIYF
size: few
D: .
V: TRBV5-5
J: TRBJ1-3

DNA: TGTGCCAGCAGCCGGGATAGCGGGGGGGCTGAAGAGCAGTACTTC
CDR3: CASSRDSGGAEEQYF
size: .
D: TRBD2
V: TRBV4-2
J: TRBJ2-7

DNA: TGCGCCAGCAGCTTGGCCTCAGGCCCTCTGGGGTACGAGCAGTACTTC
CDR3: CASSLASGPLGYEQYF
size: few
D: .
V: TRBV5-1
J: TRBJ2-7

DNA: TGTGCCAGCAGCGTAAATCCCCTTACGCAAGGGGCTTACAATGAGCAGTTCTTC
CDR3: CASSVNPLTQGAYNEQFF
size: .
D: .
V: TRBV9
J: TRBJ2-1

DNA: TGCGCCAGCAGCCCAGGGACAGGGATTTTCCAGTATTTT
CDR3: CASSPGTGIFQYF
size: .
D: TRBD1
V: TRBV5-1
J: TRBJ2-3

DNA: TGTGCCAGCAGCTTAGGTGGGCTTACGAACACCGGGGAGCTGTTTTTT
CDR3: CASSLGGLTNTGELFF
size: few
D: .
V: TRBV11-3
J: TRBJ2-2

DNA: TGTGCCAGCAGCTTACAGGGCCCCCCAGCGCGAGGCTACACCTTC
CDR3: CASSLQGPPARGYTF
size: .
D: .
V: TRBV5-6
J: TRBJ1-2

DNA: TGCGCCAGCAGTGAGTCAGCATTTTCTGGAAACACCATATATTTT
CDR3: CASSESAFSGNTIYF
size: once
D: .
V: TRBV10-2
J: TRBJ1-3

DNA: TGTGCCAGCTCACCGGGGGGAGATACGCAGTATTTT
CDR3: CASSPGGDTQYF
size: .
D: .
V: TRBV18
J: TRBJ2-3

DNA: TGCGCCAGCAGCTTGGAATCTAACAGGGGTGGTTCACCCCTCCACTTT
CDR3: CASSLESNRGGSPLHF
size: .
D: TRBD1
V: TRBV5-1
J: TRBJ1-6

DNA: TGTGCCAGCAGGCGGATAGGGGTTAACTATGGCTACACCTTC
CDR3: CASRRIGVNYGYTF
size: .
D: .
V: TRBV6-5
J: TRBJ1-2

DNA: TGTGCCTGGAGTGCGGAGGTGGGCTCCTACGAGCAGTACTTC
CDR3: CAWSAEVGSYEQYF
size: .
D: .
V: TRBV30
J: TRBJ2-7

DNA: TGTGCCAGCCTCAGCGCAGTCAACTCTGGAAACACCATATATTTT
CDR3: CASLSAVNSGNTIYF
size: .
D: .
V: TRBV25-1
J: TRBJ1-3

DNA: TGTGCCAGCAGCAAAGGAAAACAGTCCTCCAGGGGGTATAGCAATCAGCCCCAGCATTTT
CDR3: CASSKGKQSSRGYSNQPQHF
size: .
D: .
V: TRBV21-1
J: TRBJ1-5

DNA: TGTGCCAGTAGCCTGCGAGGAGGGATAGATACGCAGTATTTT
CDR3: CASSLRGGIDTQYF
size: .
D: .
V: TRBV19
J: TRBJ2-3

DNA: TGTGCGCTAGAACTCCCTTACACAGATACGCAGTATTTT
CDR3: CALELPYTDTQYF
size: .
D: .
V: TRBV25-1
J: TRBJ2-3

DNA: TGTGCCAGCAGCCCCAGGGACACCTGGCGGGGTGAGCAGTACTTC
CDR3: CASSPRDTWRGEQYF
size: .
D: .
V: TRBV5-6
J: TRBJ2-7

DNA: TGTGCCAGCAGGGACAGGGGGAGCACAGATACGCAGTATTTT
CDR3: CASRDRGSTDTQYF
size: .
D: TRBD1
V: TRBV2
J: TRBJ2-3

DNA: TGTGCCAGCAGCTTAGCGGTTGGGACTAGCTCCTACGAGCAGTACTTC
CDR3: CASSLAVGTSSYEQYF
size: .
D: TRBD2
V: TRBV7-2
J: TRBJ2-7

DNA: TGTGCCAGCAGTTTAGCGAGTCCAGGCAATCAGCCCCAGCATTTT
CDR3: CASSLASPGNQPQHF
size: once
D: .
V: TRBV28
J: TRBJ1-5

DNA: TGCGCCAGCAGCTTGGCCGGGGTAAAGGGGTTAAATGAGCAGTTCTTC
CDR3: CASSLAGVKGLNEQFF
size: .
D: .
V: TRBV5-1
J: TRBJ2-1

DNA: TGTGCCACCAGCAGAGATCGGGGACTAGCGAACACCGGGGAGCTGTTTTTT
CDR3: CATSRDRGLANTGELFF
size: .
D: TRBD2
V: TRBV15
J: TRBJ2-2

DNA: TGTGCCAGCAGTCGACTAGCGGGGCCCTCCTACGAGCAGTACTTC
CDR3: CASSRLAGPSYEQYF
size: .
D: TRBD2
V: TRBV5-8
J: TRBJ2-7

DNA: TGTGCCAGCACTCTAACAACCGCTGGGGCCAACGTCCTGACTTTC
CDR3: CASTLTTAGANVLTF
size: .
D: .
V: TRBV27
J: TRBJ2-6

DNA: TGTGCCAGCAGCGCGACCCCCCAGATGTACGAGCAGTACTTC
CDR3: CASSATPQMYEQYF
size: .
D: .
V: TRBV7-9
J: TRBJ2-7

DNA: TGTGCCAGCTCACCTATGGGGACAGGAGGGTACAATGAGCAGTTCTTC
CDR3: CASSPMGTGGYNEQFF
size: .
D: TRBD1
V: TRBV18
J: TRBJ2-1

DNA: TGTGCCAGCACCCGCGCTACGAACACTGAAGCTTTCTTT
CDR3: CASTRATNTEAFF
size: few
D: .
V: TRBV25-1
J: TRBJ1-1

DNA: TGCGCCAGCAGCAGGGAAACAGGGGGCTCCTACGAGCAGTACTTC
CDR3: CASSRETGGSYEQYF
size: .
D: TRBD1
V: TRBV5-1
J: TRBJ2-7

DNA: TGCGCCAGCAGCGACGCAGGGAGGAATCAGCCCCAGCATTTT
CDR3: CASSDAGRNQPQHF
size: .
D: .
V: TRBV4-1
J: TRBJ1-5

DNA: TGTGCCAGCGGGGGGGCAGGGGTTTCCGAGCAGTACTTC
CDR3: CASGGAGVSEQYF
size: .
D: .
V: TRBV6-5
J: TRBJ2-7

DNA: TGTGCCAGCAGCCTCAGGGCGCCTTACGAGCAGTACTTC
CDR3: CASSLRAPYEQYF
size: few
D: .
V: TRBV28
J: TRBJ2-7

DNA: TGTGCCAGCAGTGCATTGACCGGACTAGCGGGGGGTGTTGGTGAGCAGTTCTTC
CDR3: CASSALTGLAGGVGEQFF
size: .
D: TRBD2
V: TRBV6-1
J: TRBJ2-1